A single sample gave rise to the 12 T cell receptor beta chains below, sequenced in a study of graft-versus-host responses after intestinal transplantation. Each mixed lymphocyte reaction held 200,000 CFSE-labeled responders and 200,000 irradiated violet-dye-labeled stimulators. Libraries were prepared by immunoSEQ multiplex PCR; TCRdb keeps only in-frame clonotypes and omits some of them. The top ten hold about 3.7% of the sample, which has roughly 17,000 clones, approximately 37% seen once. The sample here was alloreactive CD8+ T cells from a mixed lymphocyte reaction culture, taken before intestinal transplant. The sample's subset: CFSE-low proliferating T cells sorted from approximately 6-day pre-transplant mixed lymphocyte reaction (GvH or HvG direction). Source of these receptors: a human patient who received an intestinal transplant.

The rearrangement uses TRBV7-8 and TRBJ2-7, with D unclear. The germline V and J ends were trimmed by 0 bases and 13 bases, with 19 bases remaining between them. This CDR3 region has 14 residues. Germline CDR1 is SGHVS and CDR2 is FQNEAQ. CDR3 nucleotides: TGTGCCAGCAGCTTAGCCACCGCGTCAGCCTTTAGCTACTTC. As protein: CASSLATASAFSYF.

By sample fraction, this clone is medium-sized. This chain uses TRBV12-2 with TRBJ2-1; TRBD2 reflects the table's D call only, with no check against the DNA. TRBV12-2 represents a pseudogene. This CDR3 comprises 15 residues. CDR3 amino acids: CASRYKREGPHEQFF. The CDR3 DNA sequence: TGTGCAAGTCGCTACAAGCGGGAGGGCCCTCATGAGCAGTTCTTC.

Within the sample, this clone is medium-sized (0.01 to 0.1%). DNA of the CDR3: TGTGCCAGCAGCTCAAGCGAGAGCACAGATACGCAGTATTTT. This translates into CASSSSESTDTQYF. The chain is built from TRBV6-6 and TRBJ2-3; D unclear. V lost 6 bases, J lost 0 bases, and 10 bases lay in between. Germline values: CDR1 MNHNY, CDR2 SVGAGI (reference sequence). The CDR3 has 14 amino acids.

The gene calls are TRBV2 and TRBJ2-7; TRBD2 matches at 9 bases. CDR1 is SNHLY and CDR2 is FYNNEI in the germline V gene. The trim removed 9 bases at V and 5 bases at J, leaving 14 bases unmatched. The CDR3 sequence is 15 residues long. This CDR3 reads CASVPDSGSGNEQYF. CDR3 DNA: TGTGCCAGTGTCCCCGATAGCGGGAGCGGCAACGAGCAGTACTTC.

In this sample, this clone turned up a few times. V gene TRBV5-4 combines with J gene TRBJ2-2; no clear D. CDR1 and CDR2 from the germline V gene are SGHNT and YYREEE (reference sequence). The germline V and J ends were trimmed by 4 bases and 3 bases, with 4 bases remaining between them. The CDR3 covers 12 residues. DNA for the CDR3: TGTGCCAGCAGCGCGGACACCGGGGAGCTGTTTTTT. Its protein is CASSADTGELFF.

This clone was counted only a few times. The chain couples TRBV23-1 to TRBJ1-2, with 9 bases fitting TRBD1. TRBV23-1 is reported as an ORF; its role is uncertain. Unmatched junction bases numbered 9, after V lost 0 bases and J lost 4 bases. CDR3 size: 17 residues. CDR3 coding DNA: TGCGCCAGCAGTCAATCGGCCGGGACAGGGAGCCCCTATGGCTACACCTTC. Translation gives CASSQSAGTGSPYGYTF.

This clone was counted once. The J gene is TRBJ1-5, the V gene TRBV27; possible D gene TRBD1, 6 bases. With 3 bases removed from V and 5 bases from J, the gap between germline ends came to 11 bases. The CDR3 has 14 residues. Germline V CDR1 and CDR2: MNHEY, SMNVEV (reference sequence). CDR3 in amino acids: CASSFSRGDQPQHF. For the CDR3, the DNA is TGTGCCAGCAGTTTTTCCAGGGGTGATCAGCCCCAGCATTTT.

The DNA of the CDR3 is TGTGCCAGCAGCTCGGGAGCGGGAGACAATGAGCAGTTCTTC. Translation: CASSSGAGDNEQFF. The V gene is TRBV11-3, the J gene TRBJ2-1, with 8 bases that match TRBD2. Germline loops: CDR1 SGHNT, CDR2 YENEEA. CDR3 length: 14 residues. V trimming: 4 bases; J trimming: 5 bases; junction bases outside the gene matches: 4.

The sample holds a few counts of this clone. The V call is TRBV27, the J call TRBJ2-7, with D perhaps TRBD2 (7 bases). V shed 4 bases and J shed 5 bases, with 15 bases lying between them. The CDR3 totals 14 residues. Germline-derived CDR1 and CDR2 are MNHEY and SMNVEV (reference sequence). The CDR3 loop reads CASSSIRGADEQYF. In DNA, the CDR3 is TGTGCCAGCAGTTCAATACGGGGGGCGGACGAGCAGTACTTC.

This clone occurred once. For the CDR3, the DNA is TGTGCCACCAGCAGAGGTACTCCTCGGGTCAACGGGGGCAATCAGCCCCAGCATTTT. Amino acid sequence: CATSRGTPRVNGGNQPQHF. The chain couples TRBV15 to TRBJ1-5, with unresolved D. The CDR3 totals 19 residues. The V end was cut by 1 base, the J end by 2 bases, with 21 bases between. The germline gives CDR1 LNHNV, CDR2 YYDKDF (reference sequence).

The sample holds a few counts of this clone. The chain combines TRBV29-1 with TRBJ1-2; D remains ambiguous. CDR1 SQVTM and CDR2 ANQGSEA come from the germline V gene. The V end lost 4 bases, the J end lost 4 bases, and 10 bases lay between the germline ends. This CDR3 region has 12 residues. CDR3 loop: CSVAGDRYGYTF. CDR3 DNA sequence: TGCAGCGTTGCCGGAGACCGCTATGGCTACACCTTC.

This chain connects TRBV7-9 to TRBJ2-1, with D perhaps matching TRBD1 (6 bases). CDR3 length: 15 amino acids. V was trimmed by 3 bases and J by 0 bases, leaving 9 bases between them. Germline loops: CDR1 SEHNR, CDR2 FQNEAQ (reference sequence). In DNA form, the CDR3 reads TGTGCCAGCAGCTTTACAGGGAGCTCCTACAATGAGCAGTTCTTC. This gives the protein CASSFTGSSYNEQFF.